Sequencing of this T cell receptor (beta chain) was carried out in a study of blood T cells in healthy people across ages. Study findings and constraints: Comparison with aged donors showed that long-lived donors had more naive CD4+ cells and higher diversity. The fall in TCR beta diversity per million T cells was roughly linear with age.

Each donor gave 9.5 to 10 milliliters of peripheral blood. Per the germline V gene, CDR1 is SGHRS and CDR2 is YFSETQ. Trimming pared 1 base from V and 0 bases from J, leaving 11 bases between. The CDR3 sequence is 15 residues long. This clonotype was counted a few times. Antigen specificity is unknown. The use of a sample-barcoded 5' primer and a J-beta primer mix characterized a second PCR of roughly 6 to 11 cycles. Every molecule of cDNA carried a tag from a template-switch adaptor with 12 random nucleotides. TCRdb re-analysed the 5' RACE reads in MiXCR, keeping a single row per CDR3 protein. The repertoire holds roughly 680,000 distinct CDR3 sequences, under 25% seen once, with around 3.4% in the top ten.

Source material: blood. This TCR came from a man in his 70s in good health. This rearrangement joins TRBV5-1 to TRBJ2-7; D uncertain. In DNA, the CDR3 is TGCGCCAGCAGCTTGATCACGGACCGCTCCTACGAGCAGTACTTC. Translation: CASSLITDRSYEQYF.